The source of this T cell receptor beta chain is a study of blood T cell repertoires in COVID-19. Study overall: Sites in the United States, Italy and Spain provided acute and convalescent COVID-19 samples.

V lost 0 bases and J lost 2; bases outside the gene matches: 12. The CDR3 is 19 residues long. Per germline, CDR1 SGDLS and CDR2 YYNGEE. Source study methods: How many nucleated cells were present was estimated from reference gene primer amplification. Clones were read by immunoSEQ multiplex PCR, and TCRdb kept only the in-frame ones, dropping some. The D gene and trimming were derived from the DNA, and the V and J assignments and clone size from that table. The repertoire holds under 300,000 clones, 70% to 90% seen once, with approximately 2.2% in the top ten. The sequence was collected from a woman in her thirties or forties who had recovered from COVID-19. This rearrangement joins TRBV9 to TRBJ2-1, with TRBD2 matching over 9 bases. Sequenced input: peripheral blood. This chain's CDR3 is CASSVGYAGGPRAYNEQFF. CDR3 in DNA: TGTGCCAGCAGCGTAGGGTACGCGGGAGGGCCTCGGGCCTACAATGAGCAGTTCTTC. Looking up the rest from reference TRBV9 and TRBJ2-1 gives the full variable domain: DSGVTQTPKHLITATGQRVTLRCSPRSGDLSVYWYQQSLDQGLQFLIQYYNGEERAKGNILERFSAQQFPDLHSELNLSSLELGDSALYFCASSVGYAGGPRAYNEQFFGPGTRLTVL.